This note documents a single T cell receptor (beta chain) sequence. Unique molecular identifiers were incorporated during preparation of the TCRbeta library. TCRdb re-called the PCR reads through MiXCR, storing one row per CDR3 protein. The table includes 600,000 or so distinct CDR3 sequences, approximately 22% detected once. The source of the sample is a study of T-cell reconstitution after alpha-beta-depleted transplantation in children. The CDR3 has 14 residues. J was trimmed by 4 bases and V by 4 bases; bases with no gene match: 5. Germline V gene lookup returns CDR1 SQVTM and CDR2 ANQGSEA. V and J are TRBV29-1 and TRBJ2-3; 10 bases line up with TRBD1. This TCR was recovered from a boy under three years old who had a stem cell transplant for acute myeloid leukemia, so the T cells may come from the graft donor. Specimen: PBMCs, mostly from graft donor cells, collected 360 days after TCRalphabeta/CD19-depleted stem cell transplant. CDR3 sequence: CSVAGQGLSDTQYF. The CDR3 DNA is TGCAGCGTTGCGGGACAGGGGTTGTCAGATACGCAGTATTTT.